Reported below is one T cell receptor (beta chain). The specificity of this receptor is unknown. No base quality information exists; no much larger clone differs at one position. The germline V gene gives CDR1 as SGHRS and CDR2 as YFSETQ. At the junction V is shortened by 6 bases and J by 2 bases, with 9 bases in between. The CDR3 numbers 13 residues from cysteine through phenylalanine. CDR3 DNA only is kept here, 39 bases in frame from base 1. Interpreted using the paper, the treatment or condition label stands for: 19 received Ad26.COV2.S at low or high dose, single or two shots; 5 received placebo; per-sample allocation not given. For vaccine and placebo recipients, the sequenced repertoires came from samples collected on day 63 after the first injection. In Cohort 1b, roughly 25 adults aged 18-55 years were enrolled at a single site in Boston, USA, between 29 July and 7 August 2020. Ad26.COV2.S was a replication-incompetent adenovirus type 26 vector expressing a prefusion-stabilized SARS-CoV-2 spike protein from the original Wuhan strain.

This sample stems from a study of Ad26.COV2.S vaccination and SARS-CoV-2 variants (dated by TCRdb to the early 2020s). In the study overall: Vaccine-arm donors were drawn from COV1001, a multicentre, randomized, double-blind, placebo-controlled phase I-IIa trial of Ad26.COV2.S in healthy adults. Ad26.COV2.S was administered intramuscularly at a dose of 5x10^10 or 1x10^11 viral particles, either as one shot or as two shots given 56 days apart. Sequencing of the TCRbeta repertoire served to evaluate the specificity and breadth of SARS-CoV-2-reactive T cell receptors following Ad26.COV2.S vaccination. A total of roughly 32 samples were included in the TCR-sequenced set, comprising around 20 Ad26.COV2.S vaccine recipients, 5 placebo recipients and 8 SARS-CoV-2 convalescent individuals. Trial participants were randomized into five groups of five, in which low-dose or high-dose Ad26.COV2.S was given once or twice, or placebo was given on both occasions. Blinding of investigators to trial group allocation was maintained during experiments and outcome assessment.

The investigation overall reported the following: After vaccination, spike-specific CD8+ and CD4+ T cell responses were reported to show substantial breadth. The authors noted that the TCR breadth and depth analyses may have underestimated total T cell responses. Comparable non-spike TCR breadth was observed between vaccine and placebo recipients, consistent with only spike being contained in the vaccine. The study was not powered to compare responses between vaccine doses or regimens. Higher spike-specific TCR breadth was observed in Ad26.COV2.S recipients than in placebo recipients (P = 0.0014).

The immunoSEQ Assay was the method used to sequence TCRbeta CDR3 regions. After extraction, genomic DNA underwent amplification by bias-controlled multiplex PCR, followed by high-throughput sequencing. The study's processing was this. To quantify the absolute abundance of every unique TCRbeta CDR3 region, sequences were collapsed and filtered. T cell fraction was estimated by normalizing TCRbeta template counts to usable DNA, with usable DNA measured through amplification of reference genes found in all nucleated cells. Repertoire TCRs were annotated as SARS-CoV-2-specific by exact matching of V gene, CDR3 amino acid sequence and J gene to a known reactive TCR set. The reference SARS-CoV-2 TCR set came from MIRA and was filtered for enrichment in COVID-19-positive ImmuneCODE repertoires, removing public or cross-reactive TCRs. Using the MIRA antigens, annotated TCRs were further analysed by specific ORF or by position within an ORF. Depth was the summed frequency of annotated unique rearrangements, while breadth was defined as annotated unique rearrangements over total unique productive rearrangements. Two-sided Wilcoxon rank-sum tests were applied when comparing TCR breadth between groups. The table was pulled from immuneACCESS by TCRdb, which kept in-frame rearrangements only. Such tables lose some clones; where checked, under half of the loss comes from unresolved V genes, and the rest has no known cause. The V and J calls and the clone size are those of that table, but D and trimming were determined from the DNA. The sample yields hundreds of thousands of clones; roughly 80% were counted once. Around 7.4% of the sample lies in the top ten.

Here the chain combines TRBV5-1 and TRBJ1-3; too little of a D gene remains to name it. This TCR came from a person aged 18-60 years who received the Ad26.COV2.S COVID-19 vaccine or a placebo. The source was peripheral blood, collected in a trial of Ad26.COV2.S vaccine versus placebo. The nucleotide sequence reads TGCGCCAGCACAGGAGAACCTGGAAACACCATATATTTT. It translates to CASTGEPGNTIYF.